The 10 T cell receptor beta chains below were found in one sample sequenced in a study of blood T cell repertoires in COVID-19 (dated by TCRdb to the early 2020s). Receptors were amplified or captured by the immunoSEQ multiplex PCR assay. TCRdb stores this immuneACCESS table with in-frame sequences only. Part of the clones is absent; in the studies checked, under half of the shortfall reflects unresolved V genes, and no reason is known for the rest. Present in this sample are some 140,000 clones, around 90% of which were seen just once. The top ten constitute under 0.6% of the sample. Sequencing was carried out using peripheral blood. The receptors stem from a man aged 50 to 60 with acute or convalescent COVID-19.

The gene calls are TRBV28 and TRBJ1-2; 10 bases fit TRBD1. The junction had 17 bases not matched to a gene; V was cut back by 8 bases and J by 8 bases. Germline V gene data show CDR1 as MDHEN and CDR2 as SYDVKM. This CDR3 region has 16 residues. The CDR3: CASLTGGTGERKGYTF. DNA of the CDR3: TGTGCCAGCCTGACAGGGGGGACAGGGGAGAGGAAAGGCTACACCTTC.

The chain has TRBV9 and TRBJ2-1; 9 bases agree with TRBD1. The J segment lost 7 bases and the V segment lost 3 bases, leaving 8 bases of the junction unmatched. Per germline, CDR1 SGDLS and CDR2 YYNGEE. The CDR3 length is 15 residues. This chain's CDR3 is CASSGGTGRWNEQFF. CDR3 coding DNA: TGTGCCAGCAGCGGAGGGACAGGGAGATGGAATGAGCAGTTCTTC.

J is TRBJ2-3 and V is TRBV6-4; TRBD1 matches at 12 bases. Germline CDR1 is MRHNA and CDR2 is SNTAGT. Losses at the gene ends were 4 bases for V and 15 bases for J; bases not matched to a gene: 8. This CDR3 contains 13 residues. The CDR3 reads CASSAFGTGGKYF. CDR3 coding DNA: TGTGCCAGCAGTGCCTTCGGGACAGGGGGCAAATATTTT.

This chain connects TRBV12-3 or TRBV12-4 to TRBJ2-3; D not resolved. This CDR3 is 11 amino acids long. V was pared by 6 bases and J by 3 bases, with 4 bases between. CDR3 residues: CASSRTDTQYF. The CDR3 DNA is TGTGCCAGCAGCCGTACAGATACGCAGTATTTT.

The chain links TRBV10-2 to TRBJ2-7, with D perhaps TRBD1 (5 bases). Trimming pared 5 bases from V and 6 bases from J, leaving 14 bases between. Germline loops: CDR1 WSHSY, CDR2 SAAADI. The CDR3 runs 13 residues. CDR3 protein: CASSSQGKGEQYV. CDR3 DNA: TGCGCCAGCAGTTCCCAGGGAAAAGGCGAGCAGTACGTC.

This clone appeared once. The V and J genes are TRBV7-9 and TRBJ1-4; 12 bases agree with TRBD1. This CDR3 region has 19 residues. Trimming at V came to 3 bases and at J to 1 base, leaving 9 bases not matched to a gene. The germline V gene encodes CDR1 SEHNR and CDR2 FQNEAQ (reference sequence). This CDR3 reads CASSFPGQGAFLTNEKLFF. In nucleotides, the CDR3 is TGTGCCAGCAGCTTTCCGGGACAGGGGGCGTTTCTAACTAATGAAAAACTGTTTTTT.

The rearrangement links TRBV7-3 to TRBJ2-3; TRBD2 matches 8 bases. The CDR3 is 15 residues long. Germline trimming cut 0 bases from V and 3 bases from J; bases unmatched to any gene: 2. Germline V gene data show CDR1 as SGHTA and CDR2 as FQGTGA. The CDR3 DNA follows: TGTGCCAGCAGCTTAACGGGACTAGGGACAGATACGCAGTATTTT. Amino acid sequence: CASSLTGLGTDTQYF.

The chain has TRBV11-2 and TRBJ2-7, with 7 positions matching TRBD2. Per germline, CDR1 SGHAT and CDR2 FQNNGV. The trim removed 4 bases at V and 4 bases at J, leaving 7 bases unmatched. The CDR3 length is 14 residues. CDR3 DNA: TGTGCCAGCAGCTACAGAGCGGGAAGGTACGAGCAGTACTTC. As protein: CASSYRAGRYEQYF. Full variable domain (missing parts from reference TRBV11-2 and TRBJ2-7): EAGVAQSPRYKIIEKRQSVAFWCNPISGHATLYWYQQILGQGPKLLIQFQNNGVVDDSQLPKDRFSAERLKGVDSTLKIQPAKLEDSAVYLCASSYRAGRYEQYFGPGTRLTVT.

The V call is TRBV6-2 or TRBV6-3, the J call TRBJ1-5; TRBD1 aligns across 9 bases. CDR3 size: 15 residues. Trimming at V came to 5 bases and at J to 2 bases, leaving 4 bases not matched to a gene. Germline CDR1 reads MNHEY; CDR2 reads SVGEGT. The CDR3 DNA reads TGTGCCAGCAGTAAATGGGACAGGGGCAATCAGCCCCAGCATTTT. Protein: CASSKWDRGNQPQHF.

V and J are TRBV5-6 and TRBJ1-3; tentatively, D is TRBD1 (6 bases). Trimming shortened V by 0 bases and J by 8 bases, and 12 bases separated the two germline ends. CDR1 is SGHDT, CDR2 YYEEEE, per germline. The CDR3 extends over 14 amino acids. The CDR3 sequence is CASSLVAGADTIYF. CDR3 coding DNA: TGTGCCAGCAGCTTGGTAGCAGGGGCAGACACCATATATTTT.